Listed here is a single T cell receptor beta chain. Its specificity is not known. These data belong to a study of cytomegalovirus exposure and HLA in healthy donors. A multiplex PCR was run with 60 Vbeta primers and 13 Jbeta primers. Produced via immunoSEQ multiplex PCR; TCRdb's table is partial and in-frame only. Here the sample spans some 160,000 clones, less than 80% being singletons. Study conclusions and caveats: The majority of CMV-associated TCR beta chains were reported as apparently HLA-restricted in a later analysis. Later on, an analysis tied 15,000 to 20,000 TCR beta sequences to HLA alleles at 0.05 false discovery rate. Several V segments, TRBV6-2 and TRBV6-3 among them, could not be told apart and were dropped.

Between the trimmed V and J ends, which lost 4 bases and 0 bases, there was a span of 13 bases. The germline CDR1 and CDR2 sequences are LGHNA and YSLEER. The CDR3 covers 16 residues. The receptor was isolated from a woman aged 40 to 49 in good health and CMV-seronegative. Sequencing used PBMCs. The rearrangement uses TRBV4-3 and TRBJ1-3; D remains ambiguous. The CDR3 loop is CASSPSSTPSGNTIYF. CDR3 sequence (DNA): TGCGCCAGCAGCCCCTCGAGCACCCCCTCTGGAAACACCATATATTTT.